This T cell receptor (beta chain) originates from a study of shared clonotypes between healthy human individuals. CDR3 length: 16 amino acids. Germline values: CDR1 SGHTA, CDR2 FQGNSA. V lost 2 bases to trimming and J lost 5 bases; unmatched junction nucleotides: 8. Generated by immunoSEQ multiplex PCR, the TCRdb table keeps only in-frame clones and is missing some. Here the sample spans approximately 2,300,000 clones, 92% being singletons. The receptor's source is a man younger than 35 in good health. Some clones in this sample may be carry-over from other donors' samples. The sequenced material came from naive CD4+ T cells from PBMCs. Subset specified: CD45RA+ positively selected. V gene TRBV7-2 combines with J gene TRBJ2-3, with 9 bases aligning to TRBD2. The CDR3, as DNA: TGTGCCAGCAGCTTACTAGCGGGATCCCGGGGAGATACGCAGTATTTT. As protein: CASSLLAGSRGDTQYF. Supplemented by reference TRBV7-2 and TRBJ2-3, the full variable domain reads GAGVSQSPSNKVTEKGKDVELRCDPISGHTALYWYRQSLGQGLEFLIYFQGNSAPDKSGLPSDRFSAERTGGSVSTLTIQRTQQEDSAVYLCASSLLAGSRGDTQYFGPGTRLTVL.